This T cell receptor (beta chain) was sequenced during a study of CD8+CD57+ T cells in acquired aplastic anemia. Patients picked for sequencing had shown CD8+CD57+ cell expansion detected by flow cytometry. Genomic DNA acted as the template from which TCR beta VDJ combination and CDR3 sequence profiling were carried out. TCRdb independently ran MiXCR on the reads; one entry per CDR3 protein. In the table there are approximately 260,000 distinct CDR3 sequences, 70% to 85% of which are singletons. The sequenced material came from sorted CD4+, CD8+, or CD8+CD57+ T cells (not recorded which) from PBMCs. This TCR derives from a human donor with aplastic anemia.

For the CDR3, the DNA is TGTGCCAGCAGCTTAGCGGGAGGCCACGATTCGCCCTACCACTTT. It translates to CASSLAGGHDSPYHF. The chain couples TRBV7-8 to TRBJ1-6; no definite D call. The CDR3 is 15 amino acids. V lost 0 bases to trimming and J lost 18 bases, with 21 bases between them. Germline V gene lookup returns CDR1 SGHVS and CDR2 FQNEAQ.